This TCR beta chain was captured by sequencing in a study of CD8+CD57+ T cells in acquired aplastic anemia (dated by TCRdb to the late 2010s). About the full investigation: DNA extracted from sorted CD4+ and CD8+ cells had a mean of about 3 ug, with a range of 0.2 to 27.4 ug. For healthy donor samples, the average read count was roughly 9.9 million for CD4+ cells and fewer than 14 million for CD8+ cells. Overall study results and their limits: CD8+ Simpson's diversity did not differ significantly between patients and healthy controls (P=0.060). Although some 28 CD8+ CDR3 sequences were shared by patients and controls, these sequences appeared highly expressed in patients and within the immunodominant clones of patients.

Many counts were recorded for this clonotype. Its antigen has not been determined. Per-base quality was not reported, and no clone a single base away is much larger than it. In this study, sorted CD4+ and CD8+ T cells from the blood of healthy subjects and of severe aplastic anemia patients had their TCR repertoires deep-sequenced. Ficoll-Paque density gradient centrifugation was used to isolate peripheral blood mononuclear cells. CD4+ and CD8+ T cells were sorted by FACS or magnetic beads before DNA extraction. Looking up the germline V gene (reference sequence) yields CDR1 DFQATT and CDR2 SNEGSKA. From cysteine to phenylalanine, the CDR3 is 14 amino acids long. The kept DNA is CDR3 alone, 42 bases in frame from the first base. Trimming removed 6 bases from V and 5 bases from J, leaving 19 bases between the germline ends. Genomic DNA served as template for TCR beta VDJ combination and CDR3 sequence profiling. An Illumina HiSeq 2000 was the platform used for TCR repertoire sequencing. The original pipeline was this. Repertoires were assessed using TRBV/TRBJ rearrangement plots, CDR3 size and DJ length profiles, and Simpson's diversity index. Whichever DNA sequence was most abundant in the deep sequencing data was defined as the immunodominant clone. CDR3 amino acid sequences were checked for sharing across subjects and were also compared against the VDJdb database and published repertoires. TCRdb reprocessing: public reads trimmed at Q25 with fastp, clones called with MiXCR, in-frame beta chains kept. Entries are consolidated by CDR3 protein sequence, retaining the most common genes and DNA. The V and J calls here are based on TCRdb, not the publication. This sample comprises 74,000 or so distinct CDR3 sequences, approximately 50% of them detected only once. The top ten clonotypes cover roughly 8.7% of the sample.

Recombination linked TRBV20-1 to TRBJ2-5, with the D gene uncertain. The receptor's source is a human donor in good health, serving as a control. Source material: sorted CD4+, CD8+, or CD8+CD57+ T cells (not recorded which) from PBMCs. The CDR3 sequence is CSADPISSRETQYF. In nucleotide form, the sequence is TGCAGTGCCGACCCCATCTCGAGCCGGGAGACCCAGTACTTC.